Presented here are 20 T cell receptor beta chains from one specimen sequenced in a study of spatial heterogeneity in lung cancer. TCRdb passed the 5' RACE reads through MiXCR, listing each CDR3 protein once. The sample records roughly 4,500 distinct CDR3 sequences, about a fifth being singletons. Time point given: sample taken at primary tumor resection. Sequencing of whole RNA from tumor, nontumor lung or frozen PBMC involved no sorting. The sequences come from normal lung tissue next to the tumor, collected at surgery. Source of these receptors: a female donor with early-stage non-small cell lung cancer.

Note on this clonotype: This beta chain was picked up by a library intended for alpha chains and is off target, so its count carries little meaning. CDR3 nucleotides: TGTGCCAGCAGCAGGAACACTGAAGCTTTCTTT. This codes for CASSRNTEAFF. The genes are TRBV6-2 or TRBV6-3 and TRBJ1-1; D is ambiguous. V was pared by 6 bases and J by 1 base, with 3 bases between. Germline-derived CDR1 and CDR2 are MNHEY and SVGEGT. This CDR3 contains 11 residues.

Note on this clonotype: Because this beta chain is a stray read in a library intended to capture alpha chains, its abundance should not be given much weight. The gene calls are TRBV29-1 and TRBJ2-2; 8 bases match TRBD2. The CDR3 runs 15 residues. J was trimmed by 1 base and V by 2 bases; bases with no gene match: 3. CDR1 is SQVTM and CDR2 is ANQGSEA in the germline V gene. The CDR3 nucleotides are TGCAGCGTTGAAACTAGCGGCGGGAACACCGGGGAGCTGTTTTTT. Its protein is CSVETSGGNTGELFF.

This clonotype is labeled medium-sized. Little can be read into the size of this beta chain, an off-target read in a library designed for alpha chains. The chain recombines TRBV12-3 or TRBV12-4 with TRBJ2-3, with TRBD1 matching over 8 bases. CDR3 length: 16 amino acids. Losses at the gene ends were 6 bases for V and 3 bases for J; bases not matched to a gene: 11. The CDR3 reads CASSADRESWTDTQYF. The CDR3 DNA sequence: TGTGCCAGCAGCGCGGACAGGGAGAGTTGGACAGATACGCAGTATTTT.

Note on this clonotype: Found in a library prepared for alpha chains, this beta chain is an off-target read, and its abundance has little meaning. This sequence joins TRBV6-1 and TRBJ1-2; 9 bases map to TRBD1. Germline lookup yields CDR1 MNHNS and CDR2 SASEGT. J lost 7 bases, V lost 0 bases, and 9 bases had no gene match. The length of the CDR3 is 16 residues. CDR3 DNA sequence: TGTGCCAGCAGTGAAGCTGTCACAGGGGGCGCACGTGGCTACACCTTC. It yields the protein CASSEAVTGGARGYTF.

To note about this clonotype: Because the library targeted alpha chains, this beta chain is an off-target read whose size means little. The CDR3 here is CASSVVGGGGEQYF. In DNA form, the CDR3 reads TGTGCCAGCAGCGTAGTAGGGGGCGGCGGCGAGCAGTACTTC. The J gene is TRBJ2-7, the V gene TRBV9; TRBD1 matches 7 bases. CDR1 is SGDLS, CDR2 YYNGEE, per germline. V was pared by 0 bases and J by 6 bases, with 6 bases of the junction left unmatched. The CDR3 contains 14 residues.

On this clonotype itself: As an off-target read in a library built for alpha chains, this beta chain has a frequency of little significance. The chain has TRBV7-8 and TRBJ1-6, with 9 bases that match TRBD1. Unmatched junction bases numbered 3, after V lost 6 bases and J lost 6 bases. The V gene's germline CDR1 is SGHVS and CDR2 FQNEAQ. CDR3 length equals 14 residues. CDR3: CASRPTGGNSPLHF. CDR3 sequence (DNA): TGTGCCAGCAGACCGACAGGGGGTAATTCACCCCTCCACTTT. Combining the CDR3 with reference TRBV7-8 and TRBJ1-6 gives the whole variable domain GAGVSQSPRYKVAKRGQDVALRCDPISGHVSLFWYQQALGQGPEFLTYFQNEAQLDKSGLPSDRFFAERPEGSVSTLKIQRTQQEDSAVYLCASRPTGGNSPLHFGNGTRLTVT.

This clonotype is medium-sized in the sample. This beta chain is an off-target read within a library intended for alpha chains, so its frequency means little. The genes are TRBV3-1 and TRBJ2-3; unclear D gene. The CDR3 sequence is 12 residues long. Germline V lookup: CDR1 LGHDT, CDR2 YNNKEL (reference sequence). Trimming took off 3 bases at V and 4 bases at J, with 5 bases between the two ends. CDR3 in amino acids: CASSQFPDTQYF. In DNA, the CDR3 is TGTGCCAGCAGCCAGTTCCCAGATACGCAGTATTTT.

This clonotype is labeled large. This beta chain is off target for a library built for alpha chains, so its abundance means little. V gene TRBV11-2 combines with J gene TRBJ2-1; 10 bases are a match to TRBD2. V gave up 5 bases and J gave up 5 bases; unmatched junction bases: 9. This CDR3 has 16 amino acids. Germline V gene sequence: CDR1 SGHAT, CDR2 FQNNGV. This CDR3 is CASSPATSGIHNEQFF. CDR3 DNA sequence: TGTGCCAGCAGCCCAGCCACTAGCGGGATCCACAATGAGCAGTTCTTC.

By share, this clonotype ranks as medium-sized (0.01 to 0.1%). Since the library was made to target alpha chains, this beta chain is a stray read and its abundance is not meaningful. This rearrangement joins TRBV20-1 to TRBJ1-5, with 9 nucleotides matching TRBD1. V gave up 3 bases and J gave up 5 bases; unmatched junction bases: 8. CDR3 length equals 15 residues. Germline V gene data show CDR1 as DFQATT and CDR2 as SNEGSKA (reference sequence). CDR3 residues: CSARGTGREYQPQHF. The CDR3 DNA sequence: TGCAGTGCTAGGGGGACAGGGAGGGAGTATCAGCCCCAGCATTTT.

This clonotype ranks as medium-sized. This beta chain came through as a stray read in a library set up for alpha chains, and its size says little. The chain recombines TRBV14 with TRBJ1-1; D is uncertain. The CDR3 loop spans 14 amino acids. The ends were cut back, 4 bases at V and 1 base at J, with 10 bases in the middle. The germline gives CDR1 SGHDN, CDR2 FVKESK. The CDR3 loop is CASSLKGRNTEAFF. The CDR3 coding sequence is TGTGCCAGCAGCCTAAAAGGACGGAACACTGAAGCTTTCTTT.

In its sample, this clonotype is medium-sized (0.01 to 0.1%). As an off-target read in a library built for alpha chains, this beta chain has a frequency of little significance. V and J are TRBV7-6 and TRBJ2-2, with TRBD2 identical over 9 bases. CDR1 and CDR2 (germline): SGHVS, FNYEAQ. Unmatched junction bases numbered 6, after V lost 1 base and J lost 0 bases. This CDR3 is built from 18 residues. CDR3 sequence: CASSLVLAGGTNTGELFF. The CDR3 DNA reads as TGTGCCAGCAGCTTAGTGTTGGCGGGAGGGACGAACACCGGGGAGCTGTTTTTT.

Worth noting for this clonotype: Being off target in a library aimed at alpha chains, this beta chain has a size of little meaning. The chain couples TRBV5-1 to TRBJ2-4, with 9 bases that match TRBD1. Per germline, CDR1 SGHRS and CDR2 YFSETQ. V dropped 4 bases and J dropped 3; count of bases not matched to a gene: 11. The CDR3 runs 17 residues. The DNA of the CDR3 is TGCGCCAGCAGCGACATGGTCGGGACAGGGCTCAAAAACATTCAGTACTTC. Translation: CASSDMVGTGLKNIQYF.

This clonotype is categorized as medium-sized. Since the library was made to target alpha chains, this beta chain is a stray read and its abundance is not meaningful. The gene calls are TRBV20-1 and TRBJ2-5, with D perhaps matching TRBD2 (5 bases). Germline CDR1 reads DFQATT; CDR2 reads SNEGSKA (reference sequence). The CDR3 has 12 residues. V shed 6 bases and J shed 7 bases, with 15 bases lying between them. The CDR3 protein is CSALPRDGTQYF. For the CDR3, the DNA is TGCAGTGCCCTGCCCCGGGATGGGACCCAGTACTTC.

In this sample, this clonotype is medium-sized. In a library made to pick up alpha chains, this beta chain is a stray read with a size that means little. The chain joins TRBV9 to TRBJ1-6, with unresolved D. The CDR3 is 14 amino acids. The V and J ends lost 4 bases and 7 bases respectively, with 12 bases between them. CDR1 is SGDLS and CDR2 is YYNGEE in the germline V gene. CDR3 sequence: CASSSDGRNSPLHF. The CDR3 DNA is TGTGCCAGCAGCTCAGACGGCCGAAATTCACCCCTCCACTTT.

This clonotype is deemed medium-sized. This beta chain is a stray sequence in a library constructed for alpha chains; its clone size is not meaningful. This chain joins TRBV11-2 and TRBJ2-1; the match to TRBD2 covers 10 bases. Germline loops: CDR1 SGHAT, CDR2 FQNNGV. V was pared by 1 base and J by 7 bases, with 7 bases of the junction left unmatched. There are 16 residues in the CDR3. CDR3 sequence (DNA): TGTGCCAGCAGCTTAGCTGTAAGCGGGGGGGTGAATGAGCAGTTCTTC. Residues: CASSLAVSGGVNEQFF.

Judged by abundance, this clonotype is medium-sized. The library was prepared for alpha chains; this beta chain is a stray read, so its frequency means little. The chain recombines TRBV5-1 with TRBJ2-1; a weak D match, TRBD1 (6 bases). The CDR3 has 15 residues. Germline-derived CDR1 and CDR2 are SGHRS and YFSETQ. V lost 7 bases and J lost 2, with 16 bases in between. CDR3 in amino acids: CASFSRDKAYNEQFF. CDR3 DNA sequence: TGCGCCAGCTTTTCTAGGGACAAGGCCTACAATGAGCAGTTCTTC.

About this clonotype: In a library made to pick up alpha chains, this beta chain is a stray read with a size that means little. This chain joins TRBV11-2 and TRBJ2-5; D is unresolved. Germline V gives CDR1 SGHAT, CDR2 FQNNGV. The CDR3 has 16 residues. The V gene lost 5 bases and the J gene lost 5 bases, with 21 bases spanning the gap. The CDR3 coding sequence is TGTGCCAGCAGCCCACTCTCCTTGTGGGGATTGGAGACCCAGTACTTC. Encoded protein: CASSPLSLWGLETQYF.

This clonotype is medium-sized (0.01 to 0.1%) in the sample. The library was prepared for alpha chains; this beta chain is a stray read, so its frequency means little. This sequence joins TRBV5-4 and TRBJ1-6; 9 nucleotides match TRBD1. This CDR3 is 16 amino acids long. The germline V gene has CDR1 SGHNT and CDR2 YYREEE (reference sequence). V dropped 4 bases and J dropped 6; count of bases not matched to a gene: 8. CDR3 loop: CASSPGQGSSNSPLHF. DNA for the CDR3: TGTGCCAGCAGCCCGGGACAGGGCAGTAGTAATTCACCCCTCCACTTT.

Many counts were recorded for this clonotype. As an off-target read in a library built for alpha chains, this beta chain has a frequency of little significance. The chain carries TRBV11-1 and TRBJ1-1; TRBD1 is a possible D gene (5 bases). Per the germline V gene, CDR1 is SGHAT and CDR2 is FQDESV (reference sequence). The CDR3 covers 14 residues. V was cut by 3 bases and J by 2 bases, with 10 bases left in between. CDR3 bases: TGTGCCAGCAGCTTGGGAGGGGCTAACACTGAAGCTTTCTTT. This sequence encodes CASSLGGANTEAFF.

This clonotype is termed medium-sized. This beta chain lies outside the target of a library built for alpha chains; its clone size means little. CDR3 in DNA: TGTGCCAGCAGCTTAACGTTTACAGGATGGAGCTCCTATAATTCACCCCTCCACTTT. It specifies CASSLTFTGWSSYNSPLHF. The J gene is TRBJ1-6, the V gene TRBV7-3; the D gene is possibly TRBD1 (5 bases). CDR1 and CDR2 from the germline V gene are SGHTA and FQGTGA. Trimming shortened V by 0 bases and J by 0 bases, and 15 bases separated the two germline ends. This CDR3 has 19 residues.